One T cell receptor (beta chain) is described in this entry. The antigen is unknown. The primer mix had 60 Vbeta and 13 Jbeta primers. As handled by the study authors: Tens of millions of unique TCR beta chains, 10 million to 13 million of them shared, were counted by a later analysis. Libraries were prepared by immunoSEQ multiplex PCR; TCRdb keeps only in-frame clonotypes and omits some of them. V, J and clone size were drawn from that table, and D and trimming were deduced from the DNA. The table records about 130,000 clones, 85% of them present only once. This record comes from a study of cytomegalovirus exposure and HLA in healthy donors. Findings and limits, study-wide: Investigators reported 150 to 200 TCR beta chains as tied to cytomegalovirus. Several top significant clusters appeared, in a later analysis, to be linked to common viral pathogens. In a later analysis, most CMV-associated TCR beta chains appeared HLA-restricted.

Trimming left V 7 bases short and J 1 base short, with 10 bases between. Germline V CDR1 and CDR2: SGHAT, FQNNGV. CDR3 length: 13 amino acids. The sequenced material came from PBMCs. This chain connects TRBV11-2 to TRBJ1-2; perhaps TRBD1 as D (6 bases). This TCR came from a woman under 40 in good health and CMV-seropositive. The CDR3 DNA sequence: TGTGCCAGCACGCCGGACAGTAACTATGGCTACACCTTC. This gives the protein CASTPDSNYGYTF.